This T cell receptor (beta chain) is drawn from a study of cytomegalovirus exposure and HLA in healthy donors. Findings and caveats of the study: The likely origin of a cluster of highly shared sequence variants was a sequencing artifact.

The CDR3 contains 13 residues. Germline-derived CDR1 and CDR2 are SGHRS and YFSETQ. V lost 3 bases and J 4 bases, leaving 9 bases between the germline ends. As to this clone: The antigen is undetermined.

PCR employed 60 Vbeta and 13 Jbeta primers. Clones were sequenced by immunoSEQ multiplex PCR, and TCRdb holds only the in-frame ones, with some missing. The sample contains around 68,000 clones, just over 65% of which appear only once. The chain has TRBV5-1 and TRBJ2-3, with no clear D. The source is a woman in her 30s in good health and CMV-seronegative. Material for sequencing was PBMCs. The CDR3 bases are TGCGCCAGCAGCTCTTACGAGGCAGATACGCAGTATTTT. Protein product: CASSSYEADTQYF.